This entry lists 14 T cell receptor beta chains sequenced from one sample in a study of molecular identifiers for immune sequencing clone quantification. Via MiXCR, TCRdb re-called the PCR reads, giving one row per CDR3 protein. The sample includes about 510,000 distinct CDR3 sequences, about a fifth of them seen just once. Sample: naive CD8+ T cells from blood, with Jurkat cell RNA spiked in. Subset indicated: FACS-sorted CD8+CD4-CCR7+CD45RA+ naive T cells. The receptor set was obtained from a human donor in good health. Some libraries in this study had Jurkat cell RNA spiked in.

This clonotype was seen only a few times. The CDR3 protein is CASSWSSRGVADTQYF. The CDR3 DNA reads TGTGCCAGCAGTTGGAGTAGCCGGGGGGTTGCAGATACGCAGTATTTT. This chain links TRBV6-5 with TRBJ2-3; 7 bases fit TRBD2. With V trimmed by 4 bases and J by 4 bases, 11 bases remained unmatched. The germline gives CDR1 MNHEY, CDR2 SVGAGI. This CDR3 has 16 amino acids.

This clonotype was picked up many times. The V gene is TRBV7-9, the J gene TRBJ2-7, with no clear D. Looked up from germline, CDR1 is SEHNR and CDR2 is FQNEAQ (reference sequence). This CDR3 contains 14 residues. The V end lost 4 bases, the J end lost 2 bases, and 12 bases lay between the germline ends. The CDR3 bases are TGTGCCAGCAGCTCGATCCTACTGCCCTACGAGCAGTACTTC. Protein product: CASSSILLPYEQYF.

This clonotype was counted a few times. V usage is TRBV12-5 and J usage is TRBJ1-5; D uncertain. Looked up from germline, CDR1 is LGHNT and CDR2 is FRNRAP. There are 12 residues in the CDR3. V gave up 0 bases and J gave up 3 bases, with 0 bases separating them. CDR3 protein: CASGLVNQPQHF. DNA for the CDR3: TGTGCTAGTGGTTTGGTCAATCAGCCCCAGCATTTT.

There are many counts of this clonotype. The V and J genes are TRBV25-1 and TRBJ2-7; D possibly matches TRBD1 or TRBD2 (6 bases each). This CDR3 is 17 amino acids long. The germline V gene encodes CDR1 MGHDK and CDR2 SYGVNS. V was shortened by 3 bases and J by 5 bases, with 23 bases between the two germline ends. DNA for the CDR3: TGTGCCAGCAGTGACCATAGGCGACAGGCGGGGATCCACGAGCAGTACTTC. It is translated as CASSDHRRQAGIHEQYF.

This chain uses TRBV6-1 with TRBJ1-1, with D unresolved. This CDR3 is built from 15 residues. V lost 3 bases and J lost 0, with 11 bases in between. The germline V gene encodes CDR1 MNHNS and CDR2 SASEGT. The CDR3 loop is CASSDWRHLNTEAFF. CDR3 in DNA: TGTGCCAGCAGTGATTGGAGACACTTGAACACTGAAGCTTTCTTT.

A few counts support this clonotype. The chain combines TRBV27 with TRBJ2-3, with 9 bases that match TRBD2. The CDR3 runs 18 residues. Germline assignment: CDR1 MNHEY and CDR2 SMNVEV (reference sequence). Trimming at V came to 3 bases and at J to 2 bases, leaving 12 bases not matched to a gene. The chain's CDR3 is CASSLDRRIAGVTDTQYF. CDR3 DNA: TGTGCCAGCAGTTTGGACCGCCGGATAGCGGGGGTCACAGATACGCAGTATTTT.

The rearrangement joins TRBV20-1 to TRBJ2-7, with a weak D call TRBD2 (5 bases). Germline lookup yields CDR1 DFQATT and CDR2 SNEGSKA (reference sequence). V dropped 1 base and J dropped 7 bases, with 11 bases sitting between them. CDR3 size: 12 residues. The CDR3 region has the DNA TGCAGTGCTAGAGCCGGGGTCCGGGAGCAGTACTTC. It specifies CSARAGVREQYF.

This clonotype has ten or more counts. The V call is TRBV19, the J call TRBJ2-7; 8 bases agree with TRBD1. CDR1 LNHDA and CDR2 SQIVND come from the germline V gene (reference sequence). The V segment lost 3 bases and the J segment 5 bases; nucleotides outside the gene matches: 12. The CDR3 length is 16 residues. The CDR3 loop is CASSMGDRGTFHEQYF. The CDR3 nucleotides read TGTGCCAGTAGTATGGGCGACAGGGGAACGTTCCACGAGCAGTACTTC.

As for this clonotype: Just one base apart from a much larger clone, this may be a read error. The rearrangement links TRBV7-9 to TRBJ2-7; D is unresolved. Germline CDR1 and CDR2: SEHNR and FQNEAQ (reference sequence). This CDR3 spans 15 amino acids. V lost 7 bases and J 2 bases, leaving 18 bases between the germline ends. The CDR3 protein is CASTNPVLGTYEQYF. The CDR3 bases are TGTGCCAGCACCAACCCGGTGTTAGGCACCTACGAGCAGTACTTC.

This clonotype has a handful of counts. The J gene is TRBJ1-5, the V gene TRBV11-2; D is unclear. The CDR3 has 14 amino acids. V gave up 3 bases and J gave up 3 bases, with 9 bases separating them. Per the germline V gene, CDR1 is SGHAT and CDR2 is FQNNGV. Written as DNA, the CDR3 is TGTGCCAGCAGCTTCAACCGGGACAATCAGCCCCAGCATTTT. Protein product: CASSFNRDNQPQHF.

The V call is TRBV20-1, the J call TRBJ2-7; D might be TRBD2 (6 bases). V lost 2 bases, J lost 7 bases, and 21 bases lay in between. Germline lookup yields CDR1 DFQATT and CDR2 SNEGSKA (reference sequence). The CDR3 is 15 residues long. The CDR3 DNA is TGCAGTGCTAGAAATCGGGAGTGGTCGATAGGGGAGCAGTACTTC. Encoded protein: CSARNREWSIGEQYF.

Remarks on this clonotype: No conserved phenylalanine or tryptophan ends this CDR3, so it is likely a read error. The CDR3 DNA follows: TGTGCCAGTAGTATTGGAGGGGGCGGGGGACCACAAGAGACCCAGTACCTC. Its protein is CASSIGGGGGPQETQYL. This chain joins TRBV19 and TRBJ2-5; the D call may be TRBD1 or TRBD2 (7 bases each). Germline-derived CDR1 and CDR2 are LNHDA and SQIVND (reference sequence). Trimming shortened V by 3 bases and J by 2 bases, and 19 bases separated the two germline ends. The CDR3 totals 17 residues.

This clonotype showed up many times. This CDR3 reads CASSLTGANEQYF. CDR3 in DNA: TGCGCCAGCAGCCTGACAGGGGCGAACGAGCAGTACTTC. V usage is TRBV5-1 and J usage is TRBJ2-7; 8 nucleotides line up with TRBD1. Germline-derived CDR1 and CDR2 are SGHRS and YFSETQ. The CDR3 runs to 13 residues. Germline trimming cut 4 bases from V and 5 bases from J; bases unmatched to any gene: 5.

This clonotype was counted at least ten times. The chain joins TRBV12-3 or TRBV12-4 to TRBJ2-7; 8 bases are shared with TRBD2. CDR3 length: 19 amino acids. The V gene end was trimmed by 5 bases and the J gene end by 0 bases; junction bases not matched to a gene: 18. This CDR3 is CASSPRAPGTSQSSYEQYF. The CDR3 coding sequence is TGTGCCAGCAGTCCACGGGCCCCCGGGACTAGTCAGAGCTCCTACGAGCAGTACTTC.